What follows are 21 T cell receptor beta chains derived from one specimen sequenced in a study of identical twins. Each CDR3 protein is one row after TCRdb ran MiXCR on the 5' RACE reads. This sample has 1.5 million to 2 million distinct CDR3 sequences, with more than 30% found just once. Sequenced input: cord blood. These receptors were obtained from a newborn girl in good health.

Only a few counts were recorded for this clonotype. In nucleotides, the CDR3 is TGTGCCAGCACCGAAAGCGGCAATGAGCAGTTCTTC. Translated, it gives CASTESGNEQFF. The chain links TRBV28 to TRBJ2-1, with TRBD2 as a possible D gene (5 bases). Germline V CDR1 and CDR2: MDHEN, SYDVKM. The ends were cut back, 7 bases at V and 6 bases at J, with 10 bases in the middle. CDR3 length: 12 residues.

This clonotype was counted ten times or more. The rearrangement uses TRBV7-9 and TRBJ2-7; D possibly corresponds to TRBD1 (5 bases). This CDR3 contains 16 residues. Germline lookup yields CDR1 SEHNR and CDR2 FQNEAQ (reference sequence). V lost 5 bases, J lost 1 base, and 18 bases lay in between. The CDR3 nucleotides read TGTGCCAGCAGCGCCGTCACAGGTCTTATTTCCTACGAGCAGTACTTC. This encodes CASSAVTGLISYEQYF.

The rearrangement uses TRBV4-2 and TRBJ2-1; no definite D call. The V end lost 0 bases, the J end lost 3 bases, and 6 bases lay between the germline ends. This CDR3 region has 14 residues. In germline, CDR1 is LGHNA, CDR2 YNFKEQ. The CDR3 sequence: CASSQDLDYNEQFF. CDR3 DNA sequence: TGTGCCAGCAGCCAAGATCTCGACTACAATGAGCAGTTCTTC.

The chain joins TRBV6-6 to TRBJ1-3; 9 bases are shared with TRBD1. After removal of 4 bases from V and 3 bases from J, the junction contained 10 bases not matched to a gene. The CDR3 is made up of 17 amino acids. Germline V gives CDR1 MNHNY, CDR2 SVGAGI (reference sequence). The CDR3 DNA reads TGTGCCAGCAGTTCTAGACAGGGGGTTCGATTTGGAAACACCATATATTTT. As protein: CASSSRQGVRFGNTIYF.

This clonotype was recorded a few times. The J gene is TRBJ2-4, the V gene TRBV2; no firm D call. This CDR3 has 13 residues. V was shortened by 1 base and J by 1 base, with 2 bases between the two germline ends. CDR1 SNHLY and CDR2 FYNNEI come from the germline V gene. This CDR3 is CASSEEAKNIQYF. The CDR3 coding sequence is TGTGCCAGCAGTGAAGAGGCCAAAAACATTCAGTACTTC.

The chain couples TRBV11-1 to TRBJ2-1; 11 bases line up with TRBD2. With the DNA end fitting TRBJ2-7 better, the J assignment may be wrong. Germline V lookup: CDR1 SGHAT, CDR2 FQDESV (reference sequence). The CDR3 has 15 amino acids. CDR3 sequence (DNA): TGTGCCAGCAGACCAGGGACTAGCGGTTACAATGAGCAGTACTTC. It codes for CASRPGTSGYNEQYF.

V usage is TRBV7-2 and J usage is TRBJ2-4; D is undetermined. The DNA matches TRBJ2-7 better at its end, which makes the J call doubtful. The CDR3 sequence is 13 residues long. Germline CDR1 and CDR2: SGHTA and FQGNSA. CDR3 sequence: CASSPLNPYEQYF. The CDR3 region has the DNA TGTGCCAGCAGCCCCTTAAACCCCTACGAGCAGTACTTC.

Only a few counts were recorded for this clonotype. The V and J genes are TRBV5-6 and TRBJ1-5; D possibly corresponds to TRBD1 (5 bases). There are 14 residues in the CDR3. The germline CDR1 and CDR2 sequences are SGHDT and YYEEEE. Trimming stripped 2 bases from V and 8 bases from J, with 14 bases between. CDR3 sequence: CASSFGTAVEPQHF. DNA of the CDR3: TGTGCCAGCAGCTTCGGGACCGCGGTAGAGCCCCAGCATTTT.

The V and J genes are TRBV6-5 and TRBJ2-5, with a possible D match to TRBD2 (5 bases). Germline lookup yields CDR1 MNHEY and CDR2 SVGAGI. V shed 2 bases and J shed 11 bases, with 15 bases lying between them. This CDR3 is built from 13 residues. CDR3 sequence (DNA): TGTGCCAGCAGTTACGACTACCTGGATGAGCAGTACTTC. It encodes CASSYDYLDEQYF.

This clonotype came up once. The V and J genes are TRBV7-9 and TRBJ2-5; 7 nucleotides agree with TRBD1. Per the germline V gene, CDR1 is SEHNR and CDR2 is FQNEAQ (reference sequence). J gave up 11 bases and V 0 bases, and 9 bases lay outside the gene matches. The CDR3 loop spans 14 amino acids. Here the CDR3 reads CASSLALPGGEQYF. In DNA form, the CDR3 reads TGTGCCAGCAGCTTAGCGCTACCAGGGGGTGAGCAGTACTTC.

Regarding this clonotype: An end of the junction does not agree with germline; a read error may underlie this. The chain joins TRBV7-9 to TRBJ1-2; D gene uncertain. Germline V gives CDR1 SEHNR, CDR2 FQNEAQ (reference sequence). This CDR3 comprises 13 residues. The CDR3 reads CAISSLRTHGSTF. In DNA, the CDR3 is TGTGCCATCAGCTCCTTACGGACCCACGGGAGCACCTTC.

Notes on this clonotype: Just one base apart from a much larger clone, this may be a read error. The V gene is TRBV7-2, the J gene TRBJ2-4; 8 positions agree with TRBD2. V lost 5 bases, J lost 13 bases, and 19 bases stayed unmatched. The CDR3 runs to 16 residues. CDR1 and CDR2 from the germline V gene are SGHTA and FQGNSA. The DNA for the CDR3 is TGTGCCAGCAGCCGGACCGGGACTAGGAATAACAATGAGCAGTACTTC. Translating gives CASSRTGTRNNNEQYF.

A word on this clonotype: Relative to the germline gene, one junction end is altered; a read error may explain this. This chain connects TRBV25-1 to TRBJ1-2; D may be TRBD1 (6 bases). Germline CDR1 and CDR2: MGHDK and SYGVNS. CDR3 length: 13 amino acids. CDR3 sequence: CTSIGGSNYGYTF. CDR3 nucleotide sequence: TGTACCAGCATTGGGGGCAGTAACTATGGCTACACCTTC.

J is TRBJ2-7 and V is TRBV20-1; D gene ambiguous. The CDR3 is made up of 14 amino acids. The ends were cut back, 0 bases at V and 3 bases at J, with 12 bases in the middle. Germline assignment: CDR1 DFQATT and CDR2 SNEGSKA (reference sequence). The chain's CDR3 is CSARDRPAIYEQYF. The CDR3 nucleotides read TGCAGTGCTAGAGATCGGCCGGCCATCTACGAGCAGTACTTC.

This clonotype was seen only a few times. The chain recombines TRBV7-9 with TRBJ2-1; 10 nucleotides agree with TRBD1. With V trimmed by 1 base and J by 2 bases, 5 bases remained unmatched. Germline lookup yields CDR1 SEHNR and CDR2 FQNEAQ (reference sequence). CDR3 length equals 17 residues. CDR3 DNA: TGTGCCAGCAGCTTAGATTCGACAGGGGGCGCCTACAATGAGCAGTTCTTC. Its translation: CASSLDSTGGAYNEQFF.

This clonotype was counted a few times. CDR3 nucleotide sequence: TGCAGTGCTAGCCTCAGGGACAGGGGCTATGGCTACACCTTC. Translated, it gives CSASLRDRGYGYTF. The chain joins TRBV20-1 to TRBJ1-2, with 10 bases lining up with TRBD1. CDR3 length: 14 residues. The germline CDR1 and CDR2 sequences are DFQATT and SNEGSKA (reference sequence). Trimming took 3 bases from V and 4 from J; bases not matched to a gene: 5.

The gene calls are TRBV20-1 and TRBJ2-7; weak D call: TRBD2 (6 bases). The end of the DNA fits TRBJ2-5 better, so the J call may be wrong. CDR3 length: 14 residues. The germline V gene encodes CDR1 DFQATT and CDR2 SNEGSKA (reference sequence). CDR3 region: CSASGTLLQETQYF. The CDR3 nucleotides read TGCAGTGCTAGTGGGACTCTACTTCAGGAGACCCAGTACTTC.

As to this clonotype: One junction end does not reproduce the germline sequence, and a read error may be involved. V and J are TRBV10-3 and TRBJ2-2, with D perhaps being TRBD1 or TRBD2 (5 bases each). Germline V gene lookup returns CDR1 ENHRY and CDR2 SYGVKD. There are 15 residues in the CDR3. The CDR3 loop reads CAISEALQGSGELYF. The CDR3 DNA is TGTGCCATCAGTGAAGCCCTTCAGGGTTCCGGGGAGCTGTATTTT.

The J gene is TRBJ2-7, the V gene TRBV6-1; no firm D call. The end of the DNA aligns better with TRBJ2-5, so the J call may be wrong. The CDR3 contains 12 residues. Germline CDR1 MNHNS, CDR2 SASEGT. The CDR3, as DNA: TGTGCCAGCAGCGTACCCGACGGGACCCAGTACTTC. It yields the protein CASSVPDGTQYF.

The chain is built from TRBV20-1 and TRBJ2-5; the match to TRBD2 covers 8 bases. The CDR3 sequence is 14 residues long. CDR1 DFQATT and CDR2 SNEGSKA come from the germline V gene (reference sequence). J was trimmed by 11 bases and V by 8 bases; bases with no gene match: 19. CDR3 in DNA: TGCAGTCCCAGCGGGGGTCACCAAGGGGATGAGCAGTACTTC. This gives the protein CSPSGGHQGDEQYF.

This rearrangement joins TRBV27 to TRBJ2-3; 7 positions match TRBD1. Unmatched junction bases numbered 5, after V lost 5 bases and J lost 6 bases. The CDR3 sequence is 13 residues long. Germline loops: CDR1 MNHEY, CDR2 SMNVEV (reference sequence). CDR3 DNA: TGTGCCAGCAGTCGCAGGGGGTGGGATACGCAGTATTTT. Translation: CASSRRGWDTQYF.